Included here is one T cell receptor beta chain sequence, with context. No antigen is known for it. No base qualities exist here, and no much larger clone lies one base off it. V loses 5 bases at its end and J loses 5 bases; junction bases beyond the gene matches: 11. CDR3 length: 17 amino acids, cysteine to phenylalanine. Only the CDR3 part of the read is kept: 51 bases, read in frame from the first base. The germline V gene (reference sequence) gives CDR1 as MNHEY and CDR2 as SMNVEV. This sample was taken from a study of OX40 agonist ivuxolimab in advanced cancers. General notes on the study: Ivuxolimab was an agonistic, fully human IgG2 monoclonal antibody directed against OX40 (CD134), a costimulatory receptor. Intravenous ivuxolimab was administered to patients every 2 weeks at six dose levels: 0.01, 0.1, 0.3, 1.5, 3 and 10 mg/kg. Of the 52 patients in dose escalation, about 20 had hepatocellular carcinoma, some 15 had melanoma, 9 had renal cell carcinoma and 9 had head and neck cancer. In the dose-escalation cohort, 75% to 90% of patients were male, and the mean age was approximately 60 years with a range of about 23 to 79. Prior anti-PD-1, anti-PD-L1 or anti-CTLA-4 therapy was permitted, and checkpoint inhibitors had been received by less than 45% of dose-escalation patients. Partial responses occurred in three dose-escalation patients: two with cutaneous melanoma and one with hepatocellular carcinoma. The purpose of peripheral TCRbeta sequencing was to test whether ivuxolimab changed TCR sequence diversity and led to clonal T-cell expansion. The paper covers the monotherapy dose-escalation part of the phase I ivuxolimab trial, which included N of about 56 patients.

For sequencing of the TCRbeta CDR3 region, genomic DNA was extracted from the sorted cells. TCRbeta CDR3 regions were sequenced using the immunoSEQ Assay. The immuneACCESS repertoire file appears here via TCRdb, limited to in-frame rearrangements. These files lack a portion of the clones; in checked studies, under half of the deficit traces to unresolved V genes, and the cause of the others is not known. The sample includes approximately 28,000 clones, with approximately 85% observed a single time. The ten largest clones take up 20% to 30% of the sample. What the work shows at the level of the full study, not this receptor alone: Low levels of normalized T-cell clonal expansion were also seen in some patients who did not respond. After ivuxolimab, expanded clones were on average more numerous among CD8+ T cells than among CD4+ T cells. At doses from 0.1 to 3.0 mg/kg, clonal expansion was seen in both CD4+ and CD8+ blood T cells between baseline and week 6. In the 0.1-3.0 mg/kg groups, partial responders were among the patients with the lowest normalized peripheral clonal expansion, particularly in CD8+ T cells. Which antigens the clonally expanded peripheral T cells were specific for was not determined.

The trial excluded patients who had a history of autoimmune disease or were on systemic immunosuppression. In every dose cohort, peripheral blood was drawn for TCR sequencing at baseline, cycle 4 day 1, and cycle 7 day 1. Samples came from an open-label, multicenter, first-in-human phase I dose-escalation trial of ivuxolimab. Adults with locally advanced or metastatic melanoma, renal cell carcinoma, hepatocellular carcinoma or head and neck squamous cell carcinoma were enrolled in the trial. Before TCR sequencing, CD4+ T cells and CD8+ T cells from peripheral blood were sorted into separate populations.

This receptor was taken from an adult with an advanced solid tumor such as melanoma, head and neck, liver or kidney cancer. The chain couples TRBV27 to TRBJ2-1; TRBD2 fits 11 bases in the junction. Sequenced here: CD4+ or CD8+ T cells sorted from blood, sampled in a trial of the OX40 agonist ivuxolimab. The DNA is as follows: TGTGCCAGCAGTCCCAGTGTGACTAGCGGGACCAACAATGAGCAGTTCTTC. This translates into CASSPSVTSGTNNEQFF.